This T cell receptor (beta chain) was obtained from a study of CD8 T cells in Susac syndrome (dated by TCRdb to the late 2010s). Regarding the study in general: The study used repertoire sequencing to test whether antigen drove CD8+ T cell activation and differentiation in Susac syndrome. The study compared CD8+ T cell repertoire clonality among about a dozen healthy donors, 14 Susac syndrome patients and fewer than 19 multiple sclerosis patients. What the authors observed across the whole study: The number of individuals in the TCR sequencing and HLA analysis was recognized as being relatively small.

Peripheral blood CD8+ and CD4+ T cells from healthy donors, Susac syndrome patients and multiple sclerosis patients were profiled by high-throughput TCR beta sequencing. Treatment-naive patients with stable or active relapsing-remitting disease fulfilling revised McDonald criteria were used as multiple sclerosis controls. CD8+ TEMRA cells were enriched by FACS, while bulk CD8+ and CD4+ T cells were purified by magnetic negative isolation. Blood was drawn into EDTA tubes, processed within 24 hours, and PBMCs were isolated by density gradient centrifugation. PBMCs intended for TCR sequencing were frozen in liquid nitrogen and were later thawed in a 37 degrees C water bath. A purity of at least 90% was achieved for sorted or isolated CD4+, CD8+ and CD8+ TEMRA cells. Counted from cysteine to phenylalanine, this CDR3 has 15 amino acids. Kept here is only the CDR3 DNA, which spans 45 bases and is read in frame from base 1. Clipping removes 1 base from V and 8 bases from J, with 7 as the unmatched junction base count. Per the germline V gene (reference sequence), SEHNR is the CDR1 and FQNEAQ is the CDR2.

RNA was extracted using the RNeasy kit, and roughly 0.5 to 1 microgram was reverse transcribed with random hexamers. The immunoSEQ multiplex PCR assay, covering 54 Vbeta and 13 Jbeta segments, was used to amplify TCR beta CDR3 regions. PCR amplification bias was corrected using a synthetic template baseline for primer optimization and computational correction. In the original analysis: Reads were annotated to V, D and J genes per IMGT and analyzed with immunoSEQ Analyzer, keeping only productive sequences. Clonality was calculated as one minus the Shannon entropy normalized by log2 of the number of productive unique sequences. For each patient and control, public and private clones were evaluated among the 100 most prevalent clones. A clone was defined as Susac-specific if it was absent from the healthy and MS cohorts, from approximately 980 published viral clones and from other ImmuneACCESS disease sequences. TCRdb reran the public reads through fastp at Q25 and MiXCR, keeping productive beta chains. Entries are consolidated by CDR3 protein sequence, retaining the most common genes and DNA. The V and J calls, along with clone size, are taken from TCRdb and not from the paper's own processing. Present in this sample are 400,000 to 550,000 distinct CDR3 sequences, approximately 85% of which were seen just once. The ten largest account for 0.12% of the sample.

Comments on this clonotype: The antigen it binds to is not known. The record has no base qualities; no much larger clone is one base away.

The receptor chain draws on TRBV7-9 and TRBJ1-4, with TRBD1 matching 7 junction bases. Sequenced input: CD8+ T cells from PBMCs. The sequence was collected from a human donor with multiple sclerosis. The CDR3 protein: CASSLETEDREKLFF. Here is the DNA: TGTGCCAGCAGCTTAGAAACAGAGGACAGGGAAAAACTGTTTTTT.